The 14 T cell receptor beta chains presented below share a single source sample, sequenced in a study of blood T cells in healthy people across ages. With a J-beta primer mix and a sample-barcoded 5' primer, a second PCR ran about 6 to 11 cycles. TCRdb reprocessed the 5' RACE reads via MiXCR and lists one record per CDR3 protein. The data show about a million distinct CDR3 sequences, with approximately 50% seen just once and about 22% held by the top ten. Specimen: blood. These receptors came from an older woman in good health.

The V call is TRBV6-1, the J call TRBJ2-5; D may be TRBD1 (6 bases). The CDR3 has 16 residues. Germline V lookup: CDR1 MNHNS, CDR2 SASEGT. V was shortened by 2 bases and J by 1 base, with 14 bases between the two germline ends. As DNA, the CDR3 is TGTGCCAGCAGTGAACTGACAGGACCCACCCAAGAGACCCAGTACTTC. This sequence encodes CASSELTGPTQETQYF.

V usage is TRBV6-1 and J usage is TRBJ2-7; D may correspond to TRBD1 or TRBD2 (5 bases each). CDR3 length: 16 amino acids. Trimming removed 6 bases from V and 7 bases from J, with 25 bases in between. The germline gives CDR1 MNHNS, CDR2 SASEGT. The CDR3 nucleotides read TGTGCCAGCAGCCCGACAGCTAGCAATTACGACTATGAGCAGTACTTC. Amino acid sequence: CASSPTASNYDYEQYF.

The chain employs TRBV15 and TRBJ2-5; tentative D call: TRBD1 (5 bases). CDR3 length: 16 residues. Per the germline V gene, CDR1 is LNHNV and CDR2 is YYDKDF (reference sequence). V was clipped by 3 bases and J by 8 bases, with 22 bases between them. CDR3 region: CATSSAEWQGRITQYF. The CDR3 DNA is TGTGCCACCAGCAGCGCGGAATGGCAGGGTAGGATAACCCAGTACTTC.

The chain couples TRBV3-1 to TRBJ2-5, with D unclear. This CDR3 is built from 12 residues. Trimming pared 0 bases from V and 6 bases from J, leaving 5 bases between. Germline assignment: CDR1 LGHDT and CDR2 YNNKEL (reference sequence). The CDR3 sequence is CASSQDVQTQYF. CDR3 sequence (DNA): TGTGCCAGCAGCCAAGATGTACAGACCCAGTACTTC.

In its sample, this clonotype was seen once. The J gene is TRBJ1-5, the V gene TRBV20-1; D gene ambiguous. V gave up 4 bases and J gave up 5 bases, with 15 bases separating them. The CDR3 runs 14 residues. Germline V lookup: CDR1 DFQATT, CDR2 SNEGSKA (reference sequence). CDR3 nucleotides: TGCAGTGCTAACCGACGGGCGGTTCATCAGCCCCAGCATTTT. This sequence encodes CSANRRAVHQPQHF.

This rearrangement joins TRBV11-2 to TRBJ2-7, with D tentatively TRBD1 (5 bases). The CDR3 covers 15 residues. The V end was cut by 5 bases, the J end by 5 bases, with 19 bases between. Germline V gene data show CDR1 as SGHAT and CDR2 as FQNNGV. CDR3 loop: CASSPHGQGKNEQYF. The CDR3 nucleotides read TGTGCCAGCAGCCCCCACGGGCAGGGAAAGAACGAGCAGTACTTC.

Here the CDR3 reads CASSLSGYNEQFF. CDR3 DNA: TGTGCCAGCAGCTTAAGCGGTTACAATGAGCAGTTCTTC. V and J are TRBV3-1 and TRBJ2-1, with D tentatively TRBD2 (5 bases). Looked up from germline, CDR1 is LGHDT and CDR2 is YNNKEL (reference sequence). The V gene lost 5 bases and the J gene lost 4 bases, with 9 bases spanning the gap. The CDR3 runs to 13 residues.

The chain joins TRBV7-9 to TRBJ1-6; no reliable D call. Germline V gene data show CDR1 as SEHNR and CDR2 as FQNEAQ (reference sequence). The CDR3 spans 14 residues. V lost 5 bases and J 10 bases, leaving 15 bases between the germline ends. CDR3 coding DNA: TGTGCCAGCAGCCTAACGGGCTACGGATCACCCCTCCACTTT. Protein: CASSLTGYGSPLHF.

In its sample, this clonotype was seen many times. The chain employs TRBV6-5 and TRBJ2-7, with D tentatively TRBD1 or TRBD2 (7 bases each). The CDR3 runs 15 residues. The V gene lost 6 bases and the J gene lost 0 bases, with 15 bases spanning the gap. The germline V gene has CDR1 MNHEY and CDR2 SVGAGI. The CDR3 DNA follows: TGTGCCAGCAGACTAGGGAGGGGGCCCTCCTACGAGCAGTACTTC. Translating it yields CASRLGRGPSYEQYF.

This clonotype has more than one count but fewer than ten. The chain recombines TRBV3-1 with TRBJ2-5; no definite D call. The CDR3 sequence is 14 residues long. CDR1 LGHDT and CDR2 YNNKEL come from the germline V gene (reference sequence). Trimming pared 2 bases from V and 1 base from J, leaving 8 bases between. The CDR3 loop is CASSQSGSQETQYF. The CDR3 DNA reads as TGTGCCAGCAGCCAAAGTGGCAGCCAAGAGACCCAGTACTTC.

The chain employs TRBV15 and TRBJ1-1; D gene uncertain. The CDR3 runs to 14 residues. The V end lost 0 bases, the J end lost 1 base, and 6 bases lay between the germline ends. Germline CDR1 and CDR2: LNHNV and YYDKDF (reference sequence). CDR3 nucleotides: TGTGCCACCAGCAGAGATTGGGGGAACACTGAAGCTTTCTTT. This sequence encodes CATSRDWGNTEAFF.

The CDR3 region has the DNA TGCAGCGGAGGTAGTGCCTGCAATGAGCAGTTCTTC. Encoded protein: CSGGSACNEQFF. The chain links TRBV29-1 to TRBJ2-1, with D uncertain. Germline CDR1 reads SQVTM; CDR2 reads ANQGSEA. V lost 7 bases and J lost 6, with 13 bases in between. The CDR3 has 12 amino acids.

The V gene is TRBV20-1, the J gene TRBJ1-5; 7 bases align to TRBD1. The CDR3 is 18 residues long. The junction had 18 bases not matched to a gene; V was cut back by 3 bases and J by 4 bases. Germline CDR1 and CDR2: DFQATT and SNEGSKA (reference sequence). CDR3 residues: CSARVRFRTGTGNQPQHF. In DNA, the CDR3 is TGCAGTGCTAGGGTGCGTTTTCGGACAGGCACCGGGAATCAGCCCCAGCATTTT.

The CDR3 region is CSATGGTSTDTQYF. The CDR3, as DNA: TGCAGCGCCACTGGCGGAACCAGCACAGATACGCAGTATTTT. The chain is built from TRBV29-1 and TRBJ2-3; no clear D. The germline gives CDR1 SQVTM, CDR2 ANQGSEA. CDR3 length: 14 residues. Trimming left V 7 bases short and J 0 bases short, with 14 bases between.